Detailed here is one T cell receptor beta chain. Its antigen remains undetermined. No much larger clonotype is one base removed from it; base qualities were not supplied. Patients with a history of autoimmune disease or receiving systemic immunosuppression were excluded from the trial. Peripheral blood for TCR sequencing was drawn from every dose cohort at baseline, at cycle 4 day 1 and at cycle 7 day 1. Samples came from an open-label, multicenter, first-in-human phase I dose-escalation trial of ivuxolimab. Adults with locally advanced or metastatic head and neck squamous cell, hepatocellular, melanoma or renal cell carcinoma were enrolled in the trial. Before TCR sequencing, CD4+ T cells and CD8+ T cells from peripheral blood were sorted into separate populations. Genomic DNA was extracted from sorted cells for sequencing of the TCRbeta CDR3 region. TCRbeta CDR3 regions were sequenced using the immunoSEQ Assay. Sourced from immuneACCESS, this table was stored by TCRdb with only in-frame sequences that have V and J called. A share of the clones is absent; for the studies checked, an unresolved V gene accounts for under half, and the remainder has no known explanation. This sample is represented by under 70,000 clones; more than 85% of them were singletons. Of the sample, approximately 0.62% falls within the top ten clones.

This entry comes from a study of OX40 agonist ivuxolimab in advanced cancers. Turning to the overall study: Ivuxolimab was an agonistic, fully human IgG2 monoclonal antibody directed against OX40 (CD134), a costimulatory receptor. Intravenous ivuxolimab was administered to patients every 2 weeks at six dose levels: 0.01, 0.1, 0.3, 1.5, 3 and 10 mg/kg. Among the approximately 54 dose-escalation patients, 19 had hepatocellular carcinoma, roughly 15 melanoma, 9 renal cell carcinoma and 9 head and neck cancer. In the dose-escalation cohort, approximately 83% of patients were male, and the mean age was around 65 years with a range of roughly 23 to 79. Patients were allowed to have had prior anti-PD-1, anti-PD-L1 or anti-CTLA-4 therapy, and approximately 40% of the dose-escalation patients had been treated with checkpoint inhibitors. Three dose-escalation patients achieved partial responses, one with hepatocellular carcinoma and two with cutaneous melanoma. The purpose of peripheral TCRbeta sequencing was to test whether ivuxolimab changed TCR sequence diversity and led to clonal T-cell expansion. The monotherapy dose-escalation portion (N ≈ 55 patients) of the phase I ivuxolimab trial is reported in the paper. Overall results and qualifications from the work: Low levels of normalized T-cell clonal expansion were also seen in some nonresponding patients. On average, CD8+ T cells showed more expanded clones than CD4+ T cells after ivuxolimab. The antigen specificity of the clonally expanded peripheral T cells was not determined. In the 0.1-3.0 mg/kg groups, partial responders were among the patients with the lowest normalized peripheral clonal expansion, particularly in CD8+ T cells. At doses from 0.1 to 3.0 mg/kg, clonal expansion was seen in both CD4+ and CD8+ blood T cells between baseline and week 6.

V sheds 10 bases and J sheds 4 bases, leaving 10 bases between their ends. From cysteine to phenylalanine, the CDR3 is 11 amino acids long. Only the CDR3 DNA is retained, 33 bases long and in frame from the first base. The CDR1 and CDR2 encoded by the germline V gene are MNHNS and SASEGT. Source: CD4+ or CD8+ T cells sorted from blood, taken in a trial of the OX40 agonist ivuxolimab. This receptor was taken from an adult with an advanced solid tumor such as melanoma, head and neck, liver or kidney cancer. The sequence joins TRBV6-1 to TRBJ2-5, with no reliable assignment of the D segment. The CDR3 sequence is CATSFGETQYF. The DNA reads TGTGCCACCTCATTTGGAGAGACCCAGTACTTC.